These 17 T cell receptor beta chains were sequenced from one sample in a study of shared clonotypes between healthy human individuals. The table came from immunoSEQ multiplex PCR; TCRdb's copy has only in-frame clones and leaves some out. The data show about 2.4 million clones, with more than 85% seen just once and approximately 0.37% held by the top ten. The material sequenced was naive CD4+ T cells from PBMCs. As to subset: CD45RA+ positively selected. The receptors shown here come from a man aged 18 to 35 in good health. Some clones in this sample may be carry-over from other donors' samples.

In this sample, this clone turned up a few times. The gene calls are TRBV7-8 and TRBJ2-7, with D unresolved. The CDR3 is 13 amino acids. In germline, CDR1 is SGHVS, CDR2 FQNEAQ. The germline V and J ends were trimmed by 5 bases and 6 bases, with 14 bases remaining between them. This CDR3 reads CASSASSFGEQYF. CDR3 in DNA: TGTGCCAGCAGCGCATCCTCATTTGGCGAGCAGTACTTC.

J is TRBJ2-6 and V is TRBV7-9; a weak D match, TRBD1 (5 bases). CDR1 and CDR2 (germline): SEHNR, FQNEAQ (reference sequence). Deletions cut 1 base from V and 0 bases from J, with 10 bases between. The CDR3 is 17 residues long. CDR3 nucleotide sequence: TGTGCCAGCAGCTTAGGGGCAGGGAACTCTGGGGCCAACGTCCTGACTTTC. Protein product: CASSLGAGNSGANVLTF.

This sequence joins TRBV14 and TRBJ2-1; D unclear. The CDR3 length is 14 residues. V was cut by 7 bases and J by 6 bases, with 16 bases left in between. CDR1 is SGHDN and CDR2 is FVKESK in the germline V gene. CDR3 in amino acids: CASTRRAQSNEQFF. CDR3 bases: TGTGCCAGCACTCGGAGAGCCCAGAGCAATGAGCAGTTCTTC. Using reference TRBV14 and TRBJ2-1 for the parts outside the CDR3, the full variable domain is EAGVTQFPSHSVIEKGQTVTLRCDPISGHDNLYWYRRVMGKEIKFLLHFVKESKQDESGMPNNRFLAERTGGTYSTLKVQPAELEDSGVYFCASTRRAQSNEQFFGPGTRLTVL.

The chain links TRBV7-2 to TRBJ2-7; no clear D gene. Germline assignment: CDR1 SGHTA and CDR2 FQGNSA. The CDR3 sequence is 14 residues long. V lost 5 bases and J lost 4, with 15 bases in between. The DNA of the CDR3 is TGTGCCAGCAGCCCCGGTAGGCCTGTATACGAGCAGTACTTC. This translates into CASSPGRPVYEQYF.

The rearrangement joins TRBV5-1 to TRBJ1-6; a possible D gene is TRBD1 (5 bases). The CDR3 length is 15 residues. Trimming removed 0 bases from V and 10 bases from J, with 14 bases in between. Germline lookup yields CDR1 SGHRS and CDR2 YFSETQ. CDR3 in amino acids: CASSLGGELRSPLHF. The DNA for the CDR3 is TGCGCCAGCAGCTTGGGAGGGGAACTGAGGTCACCCCTCCACTTT.

The rearrangement joins TRBV6-6 to TRBJ2-5; no reliable D call. Germline V gene lookup returns CDR1 MNHNY and CDR2 SVGAGI (reference sequence). The CDR3 is made up of 12 amino acids. Trimming shortened V by 6 bases and J by 4 bases, and 9 bases separated the two germline ends. In DNA, the CDR3 is TGTGCCAGCAGCCTGACCACAGAGACCCAGTACTTC. Translated: CASSLTTETQYF.

V is TRBV5-1 and J is TRBJ2-5; TRBD2 might be the D (7 bases). The tail of the sequence fits TRBJ2-7 better, so the J call may be wrong. This CDR3 is 14 amino acids long. Germline CDR1 SGHRS, CDR2 YFSETQ. CDR3 residues: CASSSGGPSYEQYF. CDR3 DNA sequence: TGCGCCAGCAGCTCCGGGGGGCCTTCCTACGAGCAGTACTTC.

This clone was found once. The chain carries TRBV9 and TRBJ2-3; D is perhaps TRBD2 (5 bases). The germline V and J ends were trimmed by 5 bases and 0 bases, with 19 bases remaining between them. The V gene's germline CDR1 is SGDLS and CDR2 YYNGEE. The CDR3 runs to 17 residues. CDR3 in DNA: TGTGCCAGCAGTGAATTCCATCGGAGGCCTAGCACAGATACGCAGTATTTT. Translating gives CASSEFHRRPSTDTQYF.

A remark on this clone: The same CDR3 arises from other DNA sequences in this sample as well. CDR3 in amino acids: CASSLQGAGETQYF. Written as DNA, the CDR3 is TGCGCCAGCAGCTTACAGGGGGCGGGAGAGACCCAGTACTTC. The J gene is TRBJ2-5, the V gene TRBV5-1; 9 bases align to TRBD1. This CDR3 has 14 amino acids. Germline trimming cut 2 bases from V and 4 bases from J; bases unmatched to any gene: 3. Germline values: CDR1 SGHRS, CDR2 YFSETQ.

J is TRBJ2-1 and V is TRBV7-9; possibly TRBD2 for D (6 bases). V lost 0 bases to trimming and J lost 6 bases, with 15 bases between them. The CDR3 spans 16 residues. The germline V gene has CDR1 SEHNR and CDR2 FQNEAQ (reference sequence). In nucleotides, the CDR3 is TGTGCCAGCAGCTTAGCTAGCGGCCTACGGGTCAATGAGCAGTTCTTC. Its translation is CASSLASGLRVNEQFF. The whole variable domain, remainder taken from reference TRBV7-9 and TRBJ2-1, is DTGVSQNPRHKITKRGQNVTFRCDPISEHNRLYWYRQTLGQGPEFLTYFQNEAQLEKSRLLSDRFSAERPKGSFSTLEIQRTEQGDSAMYLCASSLASGLRVNEQFFGPGTRLTVL.

The rearrangement joins TRBV4-1 to TRBJ1-5; 7 nucleotides align to TRBD1. CDR1 and CDR2 from the germline V gene are MGHRA and YSYEKL. V dropped 0 bases and J dropped 7; count of bases not matched to a gene: 6. The CDR3 spans 15 residues. The CDR3 reads CASSQEGTAGQPQHF. The DNA of the CDR3 is TGCGCCAGCAGCCAAGAAGGGACAGCGGGCCAGCCCCAGCATTTT.

The chain has TRBV28 and TRBJ1-3; 7 bases are shared with TRBD1. The CDR3 length is 16 residues. J was trimmed by 0 bases and V by 5 bases; bases with no gene match: 7. CDR1 MDHEN and CDR2 SYDVKM come from the germline V gene. The CDR3 region is CASSRGQLVSGNTIYF. In nucleotides, the CDR3 is TGTGCCAGCAGTAGGGGACAGCTTGTCTCTGGAAACACCATATATTTT.

The V gene is TRBV9, the J gene TRBJ2-3; unclear D gene. Germline lookup yields CDR1 SGDLS and CDR2 YYNGEE. The V end was cut by 4 bases, the J end by 2 bases, with 11 bases between. The CDR3 is made up of 14 amino acids. The CDR3 DNA reads as TGTGCCAGCAGCCGAGGCCTCACCACAGATACGCAGTATTTT. Translated: CASSRGLTTDTQYF.

The chain recombines TRBV6-5 with TRBJ2-2; 7 nucleotides align to TRBD1. The V segment lost 6 bases and the J segment 0 bases; nucleotides outside the gene matches: 4. CDR3 length equals 15 residues. Germline V gives CDR1 MNHEY, CDR2 SVGAGI. Here the CDR3 DNA reads TGTGCCAGCAGCAGGACAGGACCGAACACCGGGGAGCTGTTTTTT. Protein product: CASSRTGPNTGELFF.

The chain recombines TRBV5-6 with TRBJ2-7, with a tentative D call TRBD2 (5 bases). The ends were cut back, 4 bases at V and 5 bases at J, with 19 bases in the middle. The CDR3 has 15 amino acids. Germline V lookup: CDR1 SGHDT, CDR2 YYEEEE. The CDR3 bases are TGTGCCAGCAGCCGGCGTGGGTGGAGGTATGACGAGCAGTACTTC. Translation: CASSRRGWRYDEQYF.

The chain has TRBV4-3 and TRBJ2-7; D unclear. CDR1 and CDR2 from the germline V gene are LGHNA and YSLEER. Deletions cut 1 base from V and 0 bases from J, with 10 bases between. The CDR3 runs to 15 residues. The CDR3 loop reads CASSQAVLGSYEQYF. The CDR3 DNA sequence: TGCGCCAGCAGCCAAGCGGTCCTTGGCTCCTACGAGCAGTACTTC.

The chain has TRBV28 and TRBJ2-7; a possible D gene is TRBD1 (5 bases). The CDR3 has 12 amino acids. From germline, CDR1 is MDHEN and CDR2 SYDVKM. V gave up 5 bases and J gave up 2 bases, with 7 bases separating them. This CDR3 reads CASSRQTYEQYF. The DNA for the CDR3 is TGTGCCAGCAGTCGACAGACCTACGAGCAGTACTTC.